This T cell receptor beta chain was captured by sequencing in a study of T cell changes during pregnancy in multiple sclerosis. Clones were read by immunoSEQ multiplex PCR, and TCRdb kept only the in-frame ones, dropping some. Among under 50,000 clones, roughly 90% were seen once, and the ten largest hold 26%. CDR3 length: 17 amino acids. Trimming stripped 0 bases from V and 6 bases from J, with 21 bases between. Germline loops: CDR1 MGHRA, CDR2 YSYEKL. The origin of this receptor is a female donor with multiple sclerosis, enrolled in a pregnancy study. The chain joins TRBV4-1 to TRBJ2-7; no reliable D call. The source was CD8+ T cells from peripheral blood mononuclear cells, collected before pregnancy. This CDR3 is CASSQDPPLNPSGEQYF. CDR3 nucleotide sequence: TGCGCCAGCAGCCAAGATCCCCCCCTCAACCCGTCGGGCGAGCAGTACTTC.